These 20 T cell receptor beta chains originate from one sample sequenced in a study of breast tumors, draining lymph nodes, adjacent tissues. The lymph nodes were axillary draining lymph nodes from breast cancer patients. TCRdb re-analysed the multiplex PCR reads in MiXCR, keeping a single row per CDR3 protein. The table includes some 200,000 distinct CDR3 sequences, 31% detected once. Material: axillary lymph node tissue. These TCRs come from a female donor with breast cancer. Some clones in this sample may be carry-over from other donors' samples.

This clonotype was seen at least ten times. The chain links TRBV4-3 to TRBJ1-3; a possible D gene is TRBD1 (5 bases). Germline loops: CDR1 LGHNA, CDR2 YSLEER. Between the trimmed V and J ends, which lost 1 base and 2 bases, there was a span of 12 bases. The CDR3 consists of 16 residues. The CDR3 DNA follows: TGCGCCAGCAGCCAAGGAGTTGGGGGGGCTGGAAACACCATATATTTT. Translated: CASSQGVGGAGNTIYF.

Worth noting for this clonotype: This could be a read error, since a much larger clone is one nucleotide away. The chain is built from TRBV13 and TRBJ2-7, with D perhaps matching TRBD1 (5 bases). V was clipped by 2 bases and J by 1 base, with 9 bases between them. The CDR3 has 14 amino acids. Germline V gives CDR1 PRHDT, CDR2 FYEKMQ (reference sequence). The CDR3 DNA reads as TGTGCCAGCAGCTTACACAGGCTTTCCTACGAGCAGTACTTC. This sequence encodes CASSLHRLSYEQYF.

This clonotype was detected ten times or more. This chain joins TRBV10-3 and TRBJ1-2; D remains unclear. V lost 0 bases and J 11 bases, leaving 7 bases between the germline ends. Looked up from germline, CDR1 is ENHRY and CDR2 is SYGVKD. The CDR3 consists of 11 residues. DNA of the CDR3: TGTGCCATCAGTGAGTCTGAGGGTTACACCTTC. Translating it yields CAISESEGYTF.

At least ten counts were recorded for this clonotype. A much larger clone sits a single nucleotide away, making a read error possible. No conserved phenylalanine or tryptophan is present at the end of the CDR3, so a read error is the likely explanation. The chain couples TRBV20-1 to TRBJ2-5; D is ambiguous. Germline CDR1 reads DFQATT; CDR2 reads SNEGSKA (reference sequence). The CDR3 contains 10 residues. V lost 3 bases and J 5 bases, leaving 4 bases between the germline ends. The CDR3 loop reads CSASWETQYS. The CDR3 DNA reads as TGCAGTGCTAGTTGGGAGACCCAGTACTCC.

The chain couples TRBV13 to TRBJ2-7, with D possibly matching TRBD2 (6 bases). V gave up 0 bases and J gave up 0 bases, with 9 bases separating them. This CDR3 contains 15 residues. CDR1 and CDR2 from the germline V gene are PRHDT and FYEKMQ (reference sequence). This CDR3 reads CASSLGGGRSYEQYF. CDR3 nucleotides: TGTGCCAGCAGCTTAGGGGGGGGACGCTCCTACGAGCAGTACTTC.

This clonotype was detected ten times or more. The rearrangement uses TRBV4-2 and TRBJ2-5; D gene uncertain. Between the trimmed V and J ends, which lost 0 bases and 3 bases, there was a span of 5 bases. Germline-derived CDR1 and CDR2 are LGHNA and YNFKEQ. The CDR3 totals 13 residues. CDR3 nucleotides: TGTGCCAGCAGCCAAGATCTTGAAGAGACCCAGTACTTC. Translated, it gives CASSQDLEETQYF.

Ten or more counts support this clonotype. The V and J genes are TRBV5-1 and TRBJ2-5; TRBD1 matches 7 bases. The J segment lost 3 bases and the V segment lost 6 bases, leaving 5 bases of the junction unmatched. Germline CDR1 SGHRS, CDR2 YFSETQ. The CDR3 length is 13 residues. CDR3 protein: CASTMDRKETQYF. The DNA for the CDR3 is TGCGCCAGCACCATGGACAGGAAAGAGACCCAGTACTTC.

In its sample, this clonotype was seen many times. This chain uses TRBV19 with TRBJ2-1; D is perhaps TRBD1 (6 bases). CDR3 length: 15 residues. V dropped 8 bases and J dropped 2 bases, with 16 bases sitting between them. Germline loops: CDR1 LNHDA, CDR2 SQIVND (reference sequence). The DNA of the CDR3 is TGTGCCAGTCGTCCACAGGGAGTACCCTACAATGAGCAGTTCTTC. Protein sequence: CASRPQGVPYNEQFF.

In this sample, this clonotype turned up a few times. One base away lies a much larger clone, so this may be a sequencing read error. This chain links TRBV6-5 with TRBJ1-2; no definite D call. Deletions cut 8 bases from V and 6 bases from J, with 22 bases between. The CDR3 totals 15 residues. Germline CDR1 and CDR2: MNHEY and SVGAGI. CDR3 in DNA: TGTGCCAGCGAGCGAACCGAATTCAGTACAAATGGCTACACCTTC. Translating it yields CASERTEFSTNGYTF.

The chain uses TRBV6-5 and TRBJ1-1, with a weak D call TRBD1 (6 bases). CDR1 is MNHEY and CDR2 is SVGAGI in the germline V gene. V dropped 4 bases and J dropped 2 bases, with 14 bases sitting between them. The CDR3 has 15 residues. The DNA of the CDR3 is TGTGCCAGCAGTTCTCCGAGGGGGATAAACACTGAAGCTTTCTTT. This codes for CASSSPRGINTEAFF.

This clonotype was seen many times. The V and J genes are TRBV15 and TRBJ2-3; TRBD2 agrees at 11 bases. The J segment lost 5 bases and the V segment lost 5 bases, leaving 9 bases of the junction unmatched. Germline CDR1 reads LNHNV; CDR2 reads YYDKDF (reference sequence). The CDR3 is 16 amino acids. DNA for the CDR3: TGTGCCACCAGCCCCTATAGCGGGGGGGCGATAGATACGCAGTATTTT. It codes for CATSPYSGGAIDTQYF.

The V and J genes are TRBV6-5 and TRBJ2-2; perhaps TRBD2 as D (5 bases). In germline, CDR1 is MNHEY, CDR2 SVGAGI. V shed 6 bases and J shed 9 bases, with 17 bases lying between them. CDR3 size: 14 residues. This CDR3 reads CASREDGVGWELFF. The CDR3 DNA reads TGTGCCAGCAGGGAGGATGGGGTAGGGTGGGAGCTGTTTTTT.

This clonotype occurred many times. The DNA for the CDR3 is TGTGCCAGTAGTATAGATGCCCTCCCGGACTATGGCTACACCTTC. Its translation is CASSIDALPDYGYTF. The rearrangement joins TRBV19 to TRBJ1-2; the D is unclear. The CDR3 is made up of 15 amino acids. Germline lookup yields CDR1 LNHDA and CDR2 SQIVND (reference sequence). V lost 0 bases and J 3 bases, leaving 11 bases between the germline ends.

This clonotype has just one count. This sequence joins TRBV2 and TRBJ1-4; unclear D gene. CDR1 and CDR2 (germline): SNHLY, FYNNEI. The germline V and J ends were trimmed by 6 bases and 4 bases, with 12 bases remaining between them. The CDR3 consists of 14 residues. The CDR3 region has the DNA TGTGCCAGCAGGAACAGTCGGGTTAATGAAAAACTGTTTTTT. Translation gives CASRNSRVNEKLFF.

This clonotype was recorded at least ten times. The chain recombines TRBV11-3 with TRBJ2-5; D possibly corresponds to TRBD2 (6 bases). CDR1 and CDR2 (germline): SGHNT, YENEEA. The length of the CDR3 is 13 residues. V lost 5 bases and J 7 bases, leaving 14 bases between the germline ends. CDR3 sequence: CASSVEGQGTQYF. The CDR3 region has the DNA TGTGCCAGCAGCGTGGAGGGGCAGGGGACCCAGTACTTC.

This clonotype was seen at least ten times. The chain employs TRBV6-1 and TRBJ2-1; perhaps TRBD1 as D (5 bases). Germline assignment: CDR1 MNHNS and CDR2 SASEGT. Deletions cut 1 base from V and 6 bases from J, with 7 bases between. CDR3 length: 13 amino acids. As DNA, the CDR3 is TGTGCCAGCAGTGAAGGTCAGGGCAATGAGCAGTTCTTC. Translation gives CASSEGQGNEQFF.

This clonotype was seen many times. V gene TRBV6-1 combines with J gene TRBJ2-1; 7 bases match TRBD1. The junction had 4 bases not matched to a gene; V was cut back by 6 bases and J by 2 bases. The CDR3 runs to 14 residues. CDR1 and CDR2 from the germline V gene are MNHNS and SASEGT. CDR3 loop: CASSDRVPYNEQFF. As DNA, the CDR3 is TGTGCCAGCAGCGACAGGGTCCCCTACAATGAGCAGTTCTTC.

This sequence joins TRBV9 and TRBJ1-3; the D is unclear. Trimming took off 0 bases at V and 8 bases at J, with 15 bases between the two ends. The length of the CDR3 is 15 residues. The germline CDR1 and CDR2 sequences are SGDLS and YYNGEE. Here the CDR3 reads CASSVVDSYGYTIYF. In DNA, the CDR3 is TGTGCCAGCAGCGTAGTCGACTCCTATGGCTACACCATATATTTT.

This clonotype was seen repeatedly, ten times or more. V gene TRBV19 combines with J gene TRBJ2-2; D unclear. The V end lost 3 bases, the J end lost 1 base, and 9 bases lay between the germline ends. There are 15 residues in the CDR3. Germline CDR1 LNHDA, CDR2 SQIVND (reference sequence). This CDR3 is CASSIGWGNTGELFF. The CDR3 DNA follows: TGTGCCAGTAGTATTGGTTGGGGGAACACCGGGGAGCTGTTTTTT.

This clonotype was seen repeatedly, ten times or more. A clone one base away is much larger, so this may be a read error. The chain joins TRBV20-1 to TRBJ1-2, with 10 bases aligning to TRBD1. V was pared by 5 bases and J by 10 bases, with 10 bases of the junction left unmatched. The germline V gene encodes CDR1 DFQATT and CDR2 SNEGSKA (reference sequence). The CDR3 spans 13 residues. CDR3 coding DNA: TGCAGTGCTGAGACAGGGGGCACGAATGCCTACACCTTC. Residues: CSAETGGTNAYTF.